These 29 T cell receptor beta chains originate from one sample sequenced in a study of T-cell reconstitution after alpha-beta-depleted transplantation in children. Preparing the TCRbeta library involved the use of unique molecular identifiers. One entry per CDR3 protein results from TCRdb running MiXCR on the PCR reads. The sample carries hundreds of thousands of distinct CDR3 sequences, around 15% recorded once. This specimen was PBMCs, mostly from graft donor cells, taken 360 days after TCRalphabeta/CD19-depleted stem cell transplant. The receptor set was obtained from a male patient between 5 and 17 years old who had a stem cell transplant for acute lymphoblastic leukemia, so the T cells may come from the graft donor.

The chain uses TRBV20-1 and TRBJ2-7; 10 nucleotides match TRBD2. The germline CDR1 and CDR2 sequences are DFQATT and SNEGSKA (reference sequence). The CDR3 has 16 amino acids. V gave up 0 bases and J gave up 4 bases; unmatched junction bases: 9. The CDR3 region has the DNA TGCAGTGCTAGAGAAGGAGCGGGAGGGCGACAGTACGAGCAGTACTTC. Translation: CSAREGAGGRQYEQYF.

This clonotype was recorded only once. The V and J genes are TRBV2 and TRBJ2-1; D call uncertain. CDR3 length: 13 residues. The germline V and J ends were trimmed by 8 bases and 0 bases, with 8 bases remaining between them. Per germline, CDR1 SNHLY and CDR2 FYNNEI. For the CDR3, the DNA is TGTGCCAGCCTGAGGAGCTCCTACAATGAGCAGTTCTTC. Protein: CASLRSSYNEQFF.

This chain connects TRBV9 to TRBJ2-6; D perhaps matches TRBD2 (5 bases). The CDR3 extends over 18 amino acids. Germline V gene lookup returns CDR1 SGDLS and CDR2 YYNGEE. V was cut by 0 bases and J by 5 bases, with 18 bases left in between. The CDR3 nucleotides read TGTGCCAGCAGCGTAGCTAGAAGCGGCTTATCGAGGGCCAACGTCCTGACTTTC. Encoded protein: CASSVARSGLSRANVLTF.

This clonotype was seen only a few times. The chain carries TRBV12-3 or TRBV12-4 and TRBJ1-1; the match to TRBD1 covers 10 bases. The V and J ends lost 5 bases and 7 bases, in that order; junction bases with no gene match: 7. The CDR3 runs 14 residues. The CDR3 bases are TGTGCCAGCAGTCCGGGGACAGGGGTTGATGAAGCTTTCTTT. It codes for CASSPGTGVDEAFF.

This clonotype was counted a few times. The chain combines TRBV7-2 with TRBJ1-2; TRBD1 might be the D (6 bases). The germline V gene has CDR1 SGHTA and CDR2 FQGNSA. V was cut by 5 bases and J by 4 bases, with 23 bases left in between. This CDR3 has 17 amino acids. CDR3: CASSARWTARASYGYTF. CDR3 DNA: TGTGCCAGCAGCGCCAGATGGACAGCCAGGGCATCCTATGGCTACACCTTC.

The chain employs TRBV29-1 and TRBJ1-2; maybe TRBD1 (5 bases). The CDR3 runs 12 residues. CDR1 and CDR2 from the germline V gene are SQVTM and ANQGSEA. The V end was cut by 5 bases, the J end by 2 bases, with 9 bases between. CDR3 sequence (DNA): TGCAGCGTTACCAGGGAAAACTATGGCTACACCTTC. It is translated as CSVTRENYGYTF.

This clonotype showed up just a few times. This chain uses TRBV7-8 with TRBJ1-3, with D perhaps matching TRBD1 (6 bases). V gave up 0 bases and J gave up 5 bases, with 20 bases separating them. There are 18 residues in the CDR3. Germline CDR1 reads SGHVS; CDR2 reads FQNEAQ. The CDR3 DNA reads TGTGCCAGCAGCTTAGCGGTTAGAAACGACAGGAATCGAAACACCATATATTTT. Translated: CASSLAVRNDRNRNTIYF.

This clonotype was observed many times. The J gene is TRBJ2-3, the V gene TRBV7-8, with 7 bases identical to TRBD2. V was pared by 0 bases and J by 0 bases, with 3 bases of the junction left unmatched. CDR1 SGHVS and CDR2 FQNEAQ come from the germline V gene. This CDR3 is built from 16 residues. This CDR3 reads CASSLAGGPSTDTQYF. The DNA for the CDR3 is TGTGCCAGCAGCTTAGCGGGAGGGCCGAGCACAGATACGCAGTATTTT.

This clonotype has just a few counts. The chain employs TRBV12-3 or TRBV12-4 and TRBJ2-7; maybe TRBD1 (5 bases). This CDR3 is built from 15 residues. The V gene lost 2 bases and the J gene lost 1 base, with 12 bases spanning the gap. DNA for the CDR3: TGTGCCAGCAGTTTATCGCGACAGATTTCCTACGAGCAGTACTTC. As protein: CASSLSRQISYEQYF.

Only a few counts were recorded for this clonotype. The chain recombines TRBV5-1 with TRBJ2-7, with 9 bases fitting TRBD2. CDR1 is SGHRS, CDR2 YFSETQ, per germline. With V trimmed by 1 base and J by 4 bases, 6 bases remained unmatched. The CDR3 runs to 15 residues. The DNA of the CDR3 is TGCGCCAGCAGCTTGCTGTTAGCGGGAGAGTACGAGCAGTACTTC. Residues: CASSLLLAGEYEQYF.

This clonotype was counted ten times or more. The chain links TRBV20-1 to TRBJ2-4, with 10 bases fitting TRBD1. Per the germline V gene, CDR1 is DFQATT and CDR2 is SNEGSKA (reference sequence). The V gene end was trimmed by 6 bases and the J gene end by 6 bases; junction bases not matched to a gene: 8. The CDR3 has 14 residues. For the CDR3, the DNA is TGCAGTGCAAACCCCCGACAGGGGGCAAACATTCAGTACTTC. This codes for CSANPRQGANIQYF.

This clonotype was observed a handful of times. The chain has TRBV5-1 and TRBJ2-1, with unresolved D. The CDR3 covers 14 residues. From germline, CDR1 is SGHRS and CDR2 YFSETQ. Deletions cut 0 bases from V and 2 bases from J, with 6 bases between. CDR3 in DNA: TGCGCCAGCAGCTTGGGACTCCCCTACAATGAGCAGTTCTTC. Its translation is CASSLGLPYNEQFF.

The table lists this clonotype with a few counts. CDR3 residues: CAIPRGDNSPLHF. The CDR3 nucleotides are TGTGCCATTCCCCGGGGCGATAATTCACCCCTCCACTTT. The chain is built from TRBV10-3 and TRBJ1-6; D is perhaps TRBD1 (5 bases). CDR1 is ENHRY and CDR2 is SYGVKD in the germline V gene. Trimming cost V 9 bases and J 5 bases, with 11 bases left between them. This CDR3 spans 13 amino acids.

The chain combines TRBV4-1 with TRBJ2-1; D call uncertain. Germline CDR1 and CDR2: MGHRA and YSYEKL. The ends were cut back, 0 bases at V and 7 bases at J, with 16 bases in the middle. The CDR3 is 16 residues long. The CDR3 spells CASSQDEVSGRNEQFF. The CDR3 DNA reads TGCGCCAGCAGCCAAGATGAGGTCTCCGGAAGGAATGAGCAGTTCTTC.

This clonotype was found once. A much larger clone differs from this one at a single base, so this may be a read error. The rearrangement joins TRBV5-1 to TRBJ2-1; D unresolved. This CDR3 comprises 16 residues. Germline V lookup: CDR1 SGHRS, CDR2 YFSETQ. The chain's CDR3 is CASSLGPPVGYNDQFF. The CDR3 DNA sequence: TGCGCCAGCAGCTTGGGTCCGCCCGTAGGATACAATGACCAGTTCTTC.

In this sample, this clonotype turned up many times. The CDR3, as DNA: TGCAGCGTTGCCGGACGGCCCGGCACGACTAATGAAAAACTGTTTTTT. Residues: CSVAGRPGTTNEKLFF. The V and J genes are TRBV29-1 and TRBJ1-4; D remains unclear. Trimming shortened V by 4 bases and J by 2 bases, and 17 bases separated the two germline ends. CDR1 is SQVTM, CDR2 ANQGSEA, per germline. The CDR3 consists of 16 residues.

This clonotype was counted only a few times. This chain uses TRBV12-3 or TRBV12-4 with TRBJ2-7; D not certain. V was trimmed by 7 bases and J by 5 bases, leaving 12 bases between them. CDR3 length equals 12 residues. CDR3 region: CASTLPGDEQYF. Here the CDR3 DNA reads TGTGCCAGCACCCTACCCGGAGACGAGCAGTACTTC.

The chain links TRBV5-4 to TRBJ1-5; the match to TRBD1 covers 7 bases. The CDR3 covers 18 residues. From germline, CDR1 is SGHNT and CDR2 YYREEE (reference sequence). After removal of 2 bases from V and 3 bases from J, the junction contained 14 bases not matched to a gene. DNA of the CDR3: TGTGCCAGCAGCTTCGAGGTTGGAGGGGGCACTCTCAATCAGCCCCAGCATTTT. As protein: CASSFEVGGGTLNQPQHF.

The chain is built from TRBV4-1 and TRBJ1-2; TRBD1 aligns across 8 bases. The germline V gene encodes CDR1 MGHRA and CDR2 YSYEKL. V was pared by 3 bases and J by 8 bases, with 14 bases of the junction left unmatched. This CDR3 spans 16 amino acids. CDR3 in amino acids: CASSQGGQGLLGGYTF. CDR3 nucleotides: TGCGCCAGCAGCCAGGGAGGACAGGGACTATTAGGCGGCTACACCTTC.

The CDR3 reads CANPKYRLAGCYNEQFF. The CDR3 DNA sequence: TGCGCCAACCCTAAATATCGACTAGCGGGATGCTACAATGAGCAGTTCTTC. The V and J genes are TRBV5-1 and TRBJ2-1; 11 bases fit TRBD2. Trimming removed 9 bases from V and 3 bases from J; junction bases left unmatched: 14. Germline V lookup: CDR1 SGHRS, CDR2 YFSETQ. This CDR3 comprises 17 residues.

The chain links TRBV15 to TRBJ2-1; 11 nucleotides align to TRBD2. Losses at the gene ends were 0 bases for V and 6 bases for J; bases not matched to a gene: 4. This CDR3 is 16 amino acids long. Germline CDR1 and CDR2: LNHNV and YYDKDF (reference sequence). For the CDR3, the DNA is TGTGCCACCAGCAGAGATGGGACTAGCGGTTCCAATGAGCAGTTCTTC. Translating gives CATSRDGTSGSNEQFF.

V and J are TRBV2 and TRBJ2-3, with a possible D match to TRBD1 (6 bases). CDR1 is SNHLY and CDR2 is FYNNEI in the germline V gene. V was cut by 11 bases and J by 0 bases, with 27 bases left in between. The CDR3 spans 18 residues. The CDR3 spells CACCFWGPGGGSTDTQYF. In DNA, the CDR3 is TGTGCCTGCTGCTTTTGGGGGCCAGGTGGCGGGAGCACAGATACGCAGTATTTT.

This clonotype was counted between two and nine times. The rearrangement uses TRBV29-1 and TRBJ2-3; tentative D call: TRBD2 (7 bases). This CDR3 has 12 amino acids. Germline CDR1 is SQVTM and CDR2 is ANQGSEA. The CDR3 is CTGGGIADTQYF. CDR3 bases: TGCACTGGGGGGGGCATCGCCGATACGCAGTATTTT.

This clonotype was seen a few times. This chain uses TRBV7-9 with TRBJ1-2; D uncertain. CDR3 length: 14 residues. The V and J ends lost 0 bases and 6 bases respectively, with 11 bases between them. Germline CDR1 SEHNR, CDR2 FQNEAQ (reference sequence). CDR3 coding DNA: TGTGCCAGCAGCTTAGCGGGAGCAGCTGATGGCTACACCTTC. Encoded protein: CASSLAGAADGYTF.

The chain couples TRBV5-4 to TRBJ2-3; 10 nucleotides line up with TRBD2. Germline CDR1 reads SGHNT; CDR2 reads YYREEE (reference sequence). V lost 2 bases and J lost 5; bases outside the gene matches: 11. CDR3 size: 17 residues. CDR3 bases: TGTGCCAGCAGCTTTGGGGCCCCTAGCGGGAGAAAAGATACGCAGTATTTT. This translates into CASSFGAPSGRKDTQYF.

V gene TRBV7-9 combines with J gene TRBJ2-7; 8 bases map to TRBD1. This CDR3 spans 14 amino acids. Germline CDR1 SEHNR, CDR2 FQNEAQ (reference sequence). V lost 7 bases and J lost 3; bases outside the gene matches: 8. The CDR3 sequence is CASTLTGQGYEQYF. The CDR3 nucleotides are TGTGCCAGCACCTTGACAGGACAGGGCTACGAGCAGTACTTC.

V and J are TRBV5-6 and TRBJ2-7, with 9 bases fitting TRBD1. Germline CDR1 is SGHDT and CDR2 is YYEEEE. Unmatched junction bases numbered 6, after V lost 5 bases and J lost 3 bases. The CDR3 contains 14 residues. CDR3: CASRGQGAFYEQYF. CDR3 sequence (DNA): TGTGCCAGCAGGGGACAGGGCGCATTCTACGAGCAGTACTTC.

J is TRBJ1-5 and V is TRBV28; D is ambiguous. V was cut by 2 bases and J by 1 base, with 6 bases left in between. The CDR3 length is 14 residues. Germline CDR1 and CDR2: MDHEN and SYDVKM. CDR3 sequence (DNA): TGTGCCAGCAGTTTACTTGACAGCAATCAGCCCCAGCATTTT. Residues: CASSLLDSNQPQHF.

The chain's CDR3 is CASSPPTGAPLYEQYF. The CDR3 nucleotides read TGTGCCAGCAGCCCACCGACAGGAGCTCCCCTCTACGAGCAGTACTTC. V gene TRBV7-9 combines with J gene TRBJ2-7; tentatively, D is TRBD1 (6 bases). Trimming stripped 5 bases from V and 3 bases from J, with 20 bases between. Germline assignment: CDR1 SEHNR and CDR2 FQNEAQ (reference sequence). The CDR3 spans 16 residues.